These 10 T cell receptor beta chains share one sample of origin, sequenced in a study of cytomegalovirus exposure and HLA in healthy donors. In the PCR, 60 Vbeta and 13 Jbeta primers were used. The protocol was immunoSEQ multiplex PCR, while the TCRdb copy is restricted to in-frame clones and leaves out a portion. The sample carries about 150,000 clones, approximately 73% recorded once. Sequenced material: PBMCs. All receptors come from a woman aged 18-35 years in good health and CMV-seronegative.

The rearrangement uses TRBV29-1 and TRBJ1-1; 7 bases align to TRBD1. CDR1 SQVTM and CDR2 ANQGSEA come from the germline V gene. V lost 4 bases to trimming and J lost 9 bases; unmatched junction nucleotides: 8. The CDR3 sequence is 12 residues long. CDR3 bases: TGCAGCGTTGTTAACAGGGGAGGTAAAGCTTTCTTT. This translates into CSVVNRGGKAFF.

The CDR3 sequence: CASSLIKGLITYEQYF. DNA of the CDR3: TGTGCCAGCAGCTTAATTAAGGGACTCATAACCTACGAGCAGTACTTC. The chain uses TRBV7-2 and TRBJ2-7; tentative D call: TRBD2 (6 bases). V was pared by 2 bases and J by 2 bases, with 16 bases between. Per the germline V gene, CDR1 is SGHTA and CDR2 is FQGNSA. CDR3 length equals 16 residues.

The J gene is TRBJ1-4, the V gene TRBV7-9, with 7 bases fitting TRBD1. CDR1 and CDR2 from the germline V gene are SEHNR and FQNEAQ (reference sequence). The junction had 6 bases not matched to a gene; V was cut back by 5 bases and J by 3 bases. The CDR3 is made up of 15 amino acids. CDR3 amino acids: CASSPRDSPNEKLFF. CDR3 sequence (DNA): TGTGCCAGCAGCCCGCGGGACAGCCCTAATGAAAAACTGTTTTTT.

This chain links TRBV6-5 with TRBJ2-1; TRBD2 is a possible D gene (5 bases). The CDR3 consists of 14 residues. Germline-derived CDR1 and CDR2 are MNHEY and SVGAGI. V was clipped by 6 bases and J by 1 base, with 10 bases between them. The chain's CDR3 is CASSRSGSYNEQFF. In nucleotides, the CDR3 is TGTGCCAGCAGCCGAAGCGGATCCTACAATGAGCAGTTCTTC.

The chain has TRBV11-2 and TRBJ1-2, with 7 bases aligning to TRBD1. The CDR3 spans 14 residues. In germline, CDR1 is SGHAT, CDR2 FQNNGV. The trim removed 0 bases at V and 7 bases at J, leaving 5 bases unmatched. CDR3 residues: CASSLEGGAGGYTF. The CDR3 coding sequence is TGTGCCAGCAGCTTAGAAGGGGGCGCTGGTGGCTACACCTTC.

This chain uses TRBV7-2 with TRBJ2-7, with TRBD2 matching 11 bases. The CDR3 extends over 14 amino acids. Looked up from germline, CDR1 is SGHTA and CDR2 is FQGNSA. Trimming took 3 bases from V and 7 from J; bases not matched to a gene: 5. CDR3 protein: CASSFSGLAEEQYF. The CDR3 DNA is TGTGCCAGCAGCTTTTCGGGACTAGCGGAGGAGCAGTACTTC.

The chain links TRBV7-9 to TRBJ2-5; TRBD2 agrees at 9 bases. Germline CDR1 is SEHNR and CDR2 is FQNEAQ (reference sequence). This CDR3 is 17 amino acids long. J gave up 1 base and V 3 bases, and 9 bases lay outside the gene matches. The CDR3 bases are TGTGCCAGCAGCTTGCCCTCTTTAGCGGGAGTCCAAGAGACCCAGTACTTC. Translating it yields CASSLPSLAGVQETQYF.

The chain recombines TRBV11-2 with TRBJ2-5; D is unresolved. The germline V gene has CDR1 SGHAT and CDR2 FQNNGV. The CDR3 loop spans 15 amino acids. V was pared by 3 bases and J by 4 bases, with 15 bases between. The CDR3 DNA sequence: TGTGCCAGCAGCTTTTCCGTACCGGGTGGAGAGACCCAGTACTTC. Its translation is CASSFSVPGGETQYF.

The CDR3 DNA is TGTGCCAGCAGTTACTCGGCACAGGGGGTATACGAGCAGTACGTC. It specifies CASSYSAQGVYEQYV. The chain uses TRBV6-5 and TRBJ2-7; 8 bases match TRBD1. This CDR3 is built from 15 residues. Trimming cost V 0 bases and J 4 bases; bases outside gene matches: 5. Germline CDR1 MNHEY, CDR2 SVGAGI.

The chain couples TRBV4-3 to TRBJ1-1, with D possibly TRBD1 on 5 matching bases. Trimming removed 3 bases from V and 5 bases from J, with 16 bases in between. CDR1 is LGHNA and CDR2 is YSLEER in the germline V gene. This CDR3 contains 15 residues. CDR3 nucleotide sequence: TGCGCCAGCAGCCAGCACCTCCAGGGAGGAACTGAAGCTTTCTTT. Protein product: CASSQHLQGGTEAFF.